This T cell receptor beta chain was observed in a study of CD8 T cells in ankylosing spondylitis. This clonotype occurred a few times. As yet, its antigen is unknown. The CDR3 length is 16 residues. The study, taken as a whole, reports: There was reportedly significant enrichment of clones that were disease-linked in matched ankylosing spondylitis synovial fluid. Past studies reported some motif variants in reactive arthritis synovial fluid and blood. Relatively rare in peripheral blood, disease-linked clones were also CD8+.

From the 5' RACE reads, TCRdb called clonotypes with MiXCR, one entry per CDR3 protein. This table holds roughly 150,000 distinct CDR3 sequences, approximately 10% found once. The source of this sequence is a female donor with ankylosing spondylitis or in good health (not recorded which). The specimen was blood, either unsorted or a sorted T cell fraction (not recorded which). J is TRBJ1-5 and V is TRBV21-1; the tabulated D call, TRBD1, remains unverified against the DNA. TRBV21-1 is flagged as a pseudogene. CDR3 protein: CASSKMGGQVNQPQHF. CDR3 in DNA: TGTGCCAGCAGCAAAATGGGAGGACAGGTCAATCAGCCCCAGCATTTT.